Below, one TCR beta chain is given with its context. The junction and the germline gene differ at one end; a read error may be behind it. This CDR3 comprises 15 residues. The germline CDR1 and CDR2 sequences are SEHNR and FQNEAQ (reference sequence). For the second PCR, which ran for about 6 to 11 cycles, a sample-barcoded 5' primer and a J-beta primer mix were used. TCRdb reanalysed the 5' RACE reads using MiXCR and keeps one entry per CDR3 protein. This sample carries more than 900,000 distinct CDR3 sequences, almost 30% of them seen once, and the ten largest clones take 9.5% to 13%. The sample belongs to a study of blood T cells in healthy people across ages. A further study also used this sample, focusing on T cells of mothers and their children.

This TCR was recovered from a middle-aged woman in good health. The chain recombines TRBV7-9 with TRBJ2-2; the D is unclear. Material for sequencing was blood. In DNA form, the CDR3 reads TGTGTCAGCAGCCCTTTAGACGGCAAGGGAGGGGAGCTGTTTTTT. Amino acids: CVSSPLDGKGGELFF.